These 13 T cell receptor beta chains share one sample of origin, sequenced in a study of beta chain features in type 1 diabetes. The whole isolated RNA underwent reverse transcription, so sequencing captured expressed TCRB transcripts. Clones were sequenced by immunoSEQ multiplex PCR, and TCRdb holds only the in-frame ones, with some missing. Of about 340,000 clones in the sample, approximately 8% were seen once. Sequencing used central memory CD4+ T cells from blood. The receptors stem from a woman aged 18-29 years in good health.

The sample holds a few counts of this clone. The chain joins TRBV27 to TRBJ2-2, with 8 nucleotides matching TRBD2. The CDR3 extends over 14 amino acids. Germline V gives CDR1 MNHEY, CDR2 SMNVEV (reference sequence). The junction had 5 bases not matched to a gene; V was cut back by 4 bases and J by 7 bases. In nucleotides, the CDR3 is TGTGCCAGCAGTTCCGGGAGGGCCGTCGGGGAGCTGTTTTTT. Translating it yields CASSSGRAVGELFF.

At least ten counts were recorded for this clone. The chain links TRBV18 to TRBJ2-3; D gene unclear. Germline V gene sequence: CDR1 KGHSH, CDR2 LQKENI. The germline V and J ends were trimmed by 3 bases and 0 bases, with 10 bases remaining between them. The CDR3 spans 15 residues. The CDR3: CASSPRQDSTDTQYF. In DNA, the CDR3 is TGTGCCAGCTCACCCCGGCAGGATAGCACAGATACGCAGTATTTT.

The chain employs TRBV28 and TRBJ2-3, with TRBD2 as a possible D gene (6 bases). This CDR3 contains 13 residues. Per the germline V gene, CDR1 is MDHEN and CDR2 is SYDVKM. The V end lost 11 bases, the J end lost 7 bases, and 19 bases lay between the germline ends. CDR3 bases: TGTGCCGTTGTCGGGAGAAGGCCAAATACGCAGTATTTT. As protein: CAVVGRRPNTQYF. The variable domain in full, completed from reference TRBV28 and TRBJ2-3, reads DVKVTQSSRYLVKRTGEKVFLECVQDMDHENMFWYRQDPGLGLRLIYFSYDVKMKEKGDIPEGYSVSREKKERFSLILESASTNQTSMYLCAVVGRRPNTQYFGPGTRLTVL.

This clone was observed a handful of times. This rearrangement joins TRBV14 to TRBJ2-3, with TRBD2 matching over 7 bases. The CDR3 sequence is 15 residues long. The trim removed 1 base at V and 6 bases at J, leaving 7 bases unmatched. Germline lookup yields CDR1 SGHDN and CDR2 FVKESK. CDR3 sequence (DNA): TGTGCCAGCAGCCAAGCGCGGGAGCGCCGGGATACGCAGTATTTT. Translated, it gives CASSQARERRDTQYF.

This clone was observed at least ten times. J is TRBJ2-7 and V is TRBV13; D tentatively reads TRBD1 or TRBD2 (6 bases each). The germline V and J ends were trimmed by 5 bases and 4 bases, with 12 bases remaining between them. CDR3 size: 13 residues. Germline loops: CDR1 PRHDT, CDR2 FYEKMQ (reference sequence). The CDR3 DNA is TGTGCCAGCAGCACCCGGAGGGGGTACGAGCAGTACTTC. Amino acids: CASSTRRGYEQYF.

CDR3 residues: CASSGTGGRYGYTF. For the CDR3, the DNA is TGTGCCAGCAGCGGGACAGGGGGCCGTTATGGCTACACCTTC. This chain uses TRBV5-6 with TRBJ1-2, with 12 bases fitting TRBD1. J gave up 5 bases and V 4 bases, and 3 bases lay outside the gene matches. The CDR3 length is 14 residues. Per germline, CDR1 SGHDT and CDR2 YYEEEE.

This clone was counted only a few times. V is TRBV18 and J is TRBJ2-7, with TRBD1 as a possible D gene (6 bases). This CDR3 is built from 14 residues. Germline-derived CDR1 and CDR2 are KGHSH and LQKENI. Trimming stripped 3 bases from V and 6 bases from J, with 15 bases between. In DNA form, the CDR3 reads TGTGCCAGCTCACCGACCCGACAGGACAGCGAGCAGTACTTC. Translating gives CASSPTRQDSEQYF.

This rearrangement joins TRBV15 to TRBJ2-7, with a tentative D call TRBD2 (6 bases). Trimming took 0 bases from V and 4 from J, leaving 10 bases between them. There are 14 residues in the CDR3. Germline lookup yields CDR1 LNHNV and CDR2 YYDKDF (reference sequence). CDR3 amino acids: CATSRDAGPYEQYF. DNA of the CDR3: TGTGCCACCAGCAGAGATGCGGGACCTTACGAGCAGTACTTC.

CDR3 nucleotide sequence: TGTGCCAGCATATATCAGGGACGGGAATTCACCGGGGAGCTGTTTTTT. Encoded protein: CASIYQGREFTGELFF. The chain joins TRBV7-9 to TRBJ2-2; either TRBD1 or TRBD2 may fit D (5 bases each). V gave up 7 bases and J gave up 4 bases, with 19 bases separating them. Germline CDR1 reads SEHNR; CDR2 reads FQNEAQ (reference sequence). This CDR3 is built from 16 residues.

This clone was seen a handful of times. This chain links TRBV19 with TRBJ2-1; TRBD2 matches 12 bases. J was trimmed by 7 bases and V by 1 base; bases with no gene match: 11. This CDR3 is built from 18 residues. From germline, CDR1 is LNHDA and CDR2 SQIVND (reference sequence). The CDR3 is CASSIGRTSGKWGNEQFF. CDR3 bases: TGTGCCAGTAGTATAGGCCGGACTAGCGGGAAGTGGGGAAATGAGCAGTTCTTC.

The chain links TRBV18 to TRBJ2-7; tentative D call: TRBD2 (5 bases). Trimming left V 2 bases short and J 7 bases short, with 18 bases between. CDR1 is KGHSH and CDR2 is LQKENI in the germline V gene. The CDR3 runs 15 residues. CDR3 coding DNA: TGTGCCAGCTCACCAAATTCGGGATCTTGGGGAGAGCAGTACTTC. Translating it yields CASSPNSGSWGEQYF.

This clone showed up just a few times. This CDR3 is also generated by other DNA sequences in the sample. The chain couples TRBV28 to TRBJ2-1; D is ambiguous. Per the germline V gene, CDR1 is MDHEN and CDR2 is SYDVKM. Trimming shortened V by 3 bases and J by 4 bases, and 4 bases separated the two germline ends. The CDR3 loop spans 12 amino acids. CDR3 region: CASSLSYNEQFF. CDR3 nucleotide sequence: TGTGCCAGCAGTTTGTCTTACAATGAGCAGTTCTTC.

This clone was found a few times. This sequence joins TRBV7-2 and TRBJ2-5, with 8 bases lining up with TRBD1. CDR3 length: 14 residues. After removal of 5 bases from V and 4 bases from J, the junction contained 6 bases not matched to a gene. Germline V lookup: CDR1 SGHTA, CDR2 FQGNSA. The CDR3 sequence: CASSTPGGAETQYF. In DNA form, the CDR3 reads TGTGCCAGCAGCACACCAGGGGGCGCAGAGACCCAGTACTTC. Drawing the rest from reference TRBV7-2 and TRBJ2-5, the complete variable domain is GAGVSQSPSNKVTEKGKDVELRCDPISGHTALYWYRQSLGQGLEFLIYFQGNSAPDKSGLPSDRFSAERTGGSVSTLTIQRTQQEDSAVYLCASSTPGGAETQYFGPGTRLLVL.